This T cell receptor beta chain was captured by sequencing in a study of blood T cell repertoires in COVID-19. Cohort allocation depended upon clinical history that participants reported. As handled by the study authors: The assay estimated nucleated cells by amplifying reference gene primers. The protocol was immunoSEQ multiplex PCR, while the TCRdb copy is restricted to in-frame clones and leaves out a portion. Clone size and V and J calls were adopted from that table, with D and trimming inferred from the DNA. The sample shows around 230,000 clones, approximately 89% of them seen only once. This CDR3 is 18 amino acids long.

The chain employs TRBV21-1 and TRBJ1-5; TRBD1 reflects the table's D call only, with no check against the DNA. TRBV21-1 is described as a pseudogene. The sample taken for sequencing was PBMCs or T cells enriched from blood (not recorded which). The sequence came from a woman aged 30 to 39 with acute COVID-19. The CDR3 DNA is TGTGCCAGCAGCTCCATCCCCTGGGGGCGTTTGAGCAATCAGCCCCAGCATTTT. Its translation: CASSSIPWGRLSNQPQHF.